This T cell receptor beta chain was observed in a study of CD8 T cells in ankylosing spondylitis. Trimming left V 0 bases short and J 9 bases short, with 10 bases between. The CDR3 sequence is 13 residues long. From germline, CDR1 is SGHRS and CDR2 YFSETQ. This clonotype was found many times. Its antigen is unknown. Whole-study findings and limits: Roughly eight highly homologous variants made up a TCR beta motif, and this motif appeared characteristic of ankylosing spondylitis blood. Earlier reports found some motif variants in synovial fluid and blood in reactive arthritis. The authors reported significant enrichment of disease-linked clones in matched ankylosing spondylitis synovial fluid. CD8+ cells made up the disease-linked clones, which were relatively rare in peripheral blood.

Scientists made TCR beta libraries using quantitative 5'-RACE with molecular barcodes. One entry per CDR3 protein results from TCRdb running MiXCR on the 5' RACE reads. The sample yields around 770,000 distinct CDR3 sequences, around 20% seen once. The chain recombines TRBV5-1 with TRBJ1-5; tentatively, D is TRBD1 (6 bases). This clonotype was sampled from a male donor with ankylosing spondylitis. Sequencing was carried out using blood, either unsorted or a sorted T cell fraction (not recorded which). The CDR3 sequence is CASSLGEGGPQHF. In DNA form, the CDR3 reads TGCGCCAGCAGCTTGGGAGAGGGGGGGCCCCAGCATTTT.